This T cell receptor beta chain emerged from a study of blood T cell repertoires in COVID-19 (dated by TCRdb to 2020 to 2021). For context, the study as a whole: Collaborator samples came from the United States, Italy and Spain and covered acute and convalescent phases of COVID-19. The material from the prospective study consisted of cDNA or gDNA derived from T cells, B-cell-depleted T cells, or PBMCs. Subjects who had been exposed to COVID-19, were actively infected with it, or had recovered from it provided the deeply sampled blood TCRbeta repertoires that made up the dataset. A freely available public database, intended as a resource for researchers studying the immune response to SARS-CoV-2, is where the repertoires were released. The samples were drawn from the first 160 participants of the ongoing ImmuneRACE study and from more than 1,000 subjects provided by 6 global collaborators. A de-identified subject ID, COVID-19 status, age in years and sex were almost always included in the sample metadata. HLA class I and class II types, where available, came from metadata supplied by the sample provider rather than from assay-based typing.

The investigation overall reported the following: Clinical and demographic metadata were provided uncurated, with the amount varying by source and participant.

The CDR3 starts with the cysteine, ends with the phenylalanine, and has 15 residues. Left in the record is the CDR3 DNA by itself, 45 bases read in frame from the first base. From a lookup of the germline V gene, CDR1 and CDR2 are SGHDT and YYEEEE. V was cut back by 0 bases and J by 0 bases, leaving a gap of 10 bases between them. TCRbeta CDR3 regions were amplified from genomic DNA using the immunoSEQ Assay, a bias-controlled multiplex PCR. In the paper's pipeline: Nucleated cell counts per sample were estimated from amplification of reference gene primers within the assay. To quantify the absolute abundance of each unique TCRbeta CDR3 rearrangement, sequence reads were collapsed and filtered. For each sample, productive Simpson clonality was calculated by taking the square root of Simpson's diversity index across productive rearrangements. The table was pulled from immuneACCESS by TCRdb, which kept in-frame rearrangements only. Such tables lose some clones; where checked, under half of the loss comes from unresolved V genes, and the rest has no known cause. Clone size and the V and J calls come from that table; the DNA yielded D and trimming. In all, the sample holds about 96,000 clones, and 70% to 90% of those were seen once. Of the sample, 4% to 4.5% is held by the ten largest clones.

At one collaborating source in Seattle, patients were enrolled during active infection and were followed longitudinally through the course of disease. The collaborating institutions used their own protocols to collect whole blood in K2EDTA tubes. For TCRbeta analysis, collaborator samples were shipped as frozen whole blood, as isolated PBMCs, or as DNA extracted from either sample type. Comment on this clone: Its antigen is still unknown. Base qualities were left out, and no much larger clone turns up one base away.

The sequence was obtained from a human donor with COVID-19, enrolled during active disease. The donor label of this sample is uncertain. The chain joins TRBV5-6 to TRBJ2-7; the D gene is perhaps TRBD2, on 6 matching bases. Sequenced input: peripheral blood. At the DNA level, the sequence is TGTGCCAGCAGCTTGGGAAGGACTACCTCCTACGAGCAGTACTTC. Translation gives CASSLGRTTSYEQYF.